This TCR beta chain was observed in a study of radiotherapy plus CTLA-4 blockade in lung cancer. Looking at the study overall: Among enrolled patients, less than 20% responded and roughly 31% achieved disease control.

The CDR3 is 18 amino acids. Per germline, CDR1 SGHRS and CDR2 YFSETQ. The V gene end was trimmed by 0 bases and the J gene end by 4 bases; junction bases not matched to a gene: 13. This table comes from immunoSEQ multiplex PCR, and its TCRdb copy is limited to in-frame clones, with some not included. The data show under 65,000 clones, around 79% seen once. Chemo-refractory metastatic non-small-cell lung cancer patients were treated with focal radiation plus CTLA-4 blockade with ipilimumab. A note on this clone: The antigen remains undetermined.

Findings of the study overall: How blood T cell clones changed early, along with interferon-beta, reportedly forecast response best. The study found tumor-derived TCR clones expanded in blood after radiotherapy plus ipilimumab.

The chain uses TRBV5-1 and TRBJ2-5; the match to TRBD2 covers 9 bases. The receptor's source is a human donor with non-small cell lung cancer whose response to radiotherapy plus ipilimumab could not be evaluated. Specimen: peripheral blood, collected from a patient treated with radiotherapy plus ipilimumab. The CDR3 loop reads CASSLGSGGRAFGETQYF. The CDR3 DNA reads as TGCGCCAGCAGCTTGGGGTCTGGCGGGAGGGCCTTCGGAGAGACCCAGTACTTC. The full variable domain, in which reference TRBV5-1 and TRBJ2-5 provide the parts outside the CDR3, is KAGVTQTPRYLIKTRGQQVTLSCSPISGHRSVSWYQQTPGQGLQFLFEYFSETQRNKGNFPGRFSGRQFSNSRSEMNVSTLELGDSALYLCASSLGSGGRAFGETQYFGPGTRLLVL.